The sample holds many counts of the clone carrying this T cell receptor (beta chain). With a constant-region primer and a V-primer adapter, TCRs were subjected to 20 PCR cycles of amplification. One entry per CDR3 protein results from TCRdb running MiXCR on the reads. The sample lists approximately 47,000 distinct CDR3 sequences, over 9.5% occurring once. These data belong to a study of low-dose radiotherapy and immunotherapy resistance in tumors. Study in general: Patients of Cohort 1 had 0.5 Gy fractions every 2 weeks, which summed to 6.5 Gy. The regimen for patients comprised intravenous nivolumab 240 mg every two weeks plus intravenous ipilimumab 1 mg/kg every six weeks. First-strand cDNA relied on TRAV- and TRBV-specific primers spanning alpha and beta chains.

Time point here: before trial treatment. As their treatment, donors received nivolumab, ipilimumab, aspirin, low-dose cyclophosphamide and low-dose radiotherapy. The germline V gene encodes CDR1 MDHEN and CDR2 SYDVKM. V gave up 6 bases and J gave up 3 bases, with 17 bases separating them. The length of the CDR3 is 16 residues. Sequenced material: PBMCs, taken before treatment. J is TRBJ2-2 and V is TRBV28, with D possibly being TRBD1 or TRBD2 (5 bases each). The sequence came from a female donor with ovarian cancer. CDR3 in amino acids: CASSPLSGTYTGELFF. CDR3 nucleotides: TGTGCCAGCAGCCCCCTCAGTGGGACCTACACCGGGGAGCTGTTTTTT. Variable domain in full (rest from reference TRBV28 and TRBJ2-2): DVKVTQSSRYLVKRTGEKVFLECVQDMDHENMFWYRQDPGLGLRLIYFSYDVKMKEKGDIPEGYSVSREKKERFSLILESASTNQTSMYLCASSPLSGTYTGELFFGEGSRLTVL.